This entry is about one TCR beta chain. Libraries were prepared by immunoSEQ multiplex PCR; TCRdb keeps only in-frame clonotypes and omits some of them. The profile covers 50,000 or so clones, with about 92% appearing a single time and around 0.38% taken by the ten largest. The CDR3 length is 13 residues. Trimming stripped 3 bases from V and 1 base from J, with 6 bases between. The germline gives CDR1 WNHNN, CDR2 SYGVQD (reference sequence). This sample is part of a study of T cell changes during pregnancy in multiple sclerosis. This receptor was taken from a female donor with multiple sclerosis, enrolled in a pregnancy study. This chain joins TRBV10-1 and TRBJ1-1; tentatively, D is TRBD1 (6 bases). Sequencing used CD4+ T cells from peripheral blood mononuclear cells, obtained before pregnancy. The CDR3 region is CASSEQGNTEAFF. Here the CDR3 DNA reads TGCGCCAGCAGTGAACAGGGGAACACTGAAGCTTTCTTT.